Sequencing of this T cell receptor (beta chain) was carried out in a study of beta chain features in type 1 diabetes. Sorting based on CD45RO/CCR7/CD25/CD127/CD95/CD27 separated CD4+ naive, central memory, regulatory and stem cell-like memory cells. All sorted populations exceeded 95% purity. What was sequenced were expressed TCRB transcripts, since all of the isolated RNA had been reverse transcribed. The data were produced by immunoSEQ multiplex PCR, yet TCRdb's version contains in-frame clones alone and is incomplete. This table holds approximately 170,000 clones, less than 9.5% found once. A remark on this clone: The target antigen is unknown.

CDR1 and CDR2 from the germline V gene are SGHVS and FQNEAQ. The CDR3 is made up of 14 amino acids. V was clipped by 5 bases and J by 1 base; unmatched bases: 1. Study results and caveats: Shortening of TCRB CDR3s, moderate but significant, appeared in all four CD4+ subsets of Type 1 diabetes patients.

Sequencing used central memory CD4+ T cells from blood. The chain links TRBV7-8 to TRBJ1-1; 10 bases fit TRBD1. The TCR comes from a woman younger than 35 in good health. The CDR3 nucleotides read TGTGCCAGCAGCCGGGACAGGGGGAACACTGAAGCTTTCTTT. It yields the protein CASSRDRGNTEAFF.